A selection of T cell receptor beta chains follows, all from one sample in a study of blood T cell repertoires in COVID-19. Profiling relied on immunoSEQ multiplex PCR, and the TCRdb table lists in-frame clones only, not all of them. The table shows 5,500 to 6,500 clones, with 84% occurring only once. The sequencing sample was made of peripheral blood. Receptors originate from a human donor with active COVID-19. The donor label of this sample is uncertain. CDR3s include the opening cysteine and the closing phenylalanine or tryptophan. The D gene is left open where the match is weak. The listing skips clone size in some rows; elsewhere it reads once, few, many or a size class.

>TRBV7-2|14|.|TRBJ1-5|few
TGTGCCAGCAGCGTAGAGAGGGCTAAGCAGCCCCAGCATTTT
CASSVERAKQPQHF
>TRBV12-3/TRBV12-4|13|TRBD1|TRBJ2-1|few
TGTGCCAGCAGTGCGGGACAGGGCCATGAGCAGTTCTTC
CASSAGQGHEQFF
>TRBV18|16|TRBD2|TRBJ2-3|once
TGTGCCAGCTCAACGGGACTAGCGGGAGTGTCAGATACGCAGTATTTT
CASSTGLAGVSDTQYF
>TRBV10-3|15|TRBD2|TRBJ2-1|.
TGTGCCATCAGCGACGGACTAGCGGGAGGGCTGGGGCAGTTCTTC
CAISDGLAGGLGQFF
>TRBV6-5|13|.|TRBJ1-6|.
TGTGCCAGCATCCCACAGGGAAATTCACCCCTCCACTTT
CASIPQGNSPLHF
>TRBV6-1|18|.|TRBJ1-2|.
TGTGCCAGCAGTGAAAGCATTAATGGTGCAGGGGTCACGATCGGCTACACCTTC
CASSESINGAGVTIGYTF
>TRBV7-9|13|.|TRBJ1-1|.
TGTGCCAGCAGCACCCGACAGAACACTGAAGCTTTCTTT
CASSTRQNTEAFF
>TRBV5-6|15|TRBD1|TRBJ2-1|.
TGTGCCAGCAGTGAGAACAGGGGGCATTACAATGAGCAGTTCTTC
CASSENRGHYNEQFF
>TRBV7-2|14|.|TRBJ2-7|.
TGTGCCAGCAGCCCATCTCCGGGGTCCTACGAGCAGTACTTC
CASSPSPGSYEQYF
>TRBV24-1|16|.|TRBJ2-2|.
TGTGCCACCAGCCCAACCGGGAGCATCGACACCGGGGAGCTGTTTTTT
CATSPTGSIDTGELFF
>TRBV29-1|14|TRBD2|TRBJ2-1|.
TGCAGCGTTTCTAGCGGGGGGTCTTACAATGAGCAGTTCTTC
CSVSSGGSYNEQFF
>TRBV2|14|.|TRBJ2-7|.
TGTGCCAGCAGTGTGGGAGTTAACTCCTACGAGCAGTACTTC
CASSVGVNSYEQYF
>TRBV7-9|15|TRBD1|TRBJ1-1|few
TGTGCCAGCAGCTCAACAGGGGGCGAGAACACTGAAGCTTTCTTT
CASSSTGGENTEAFF
>TRBV5-1|17|TRBD1|TRBJ2-7|.
TGCGCCAGCAGAAGTTCAGGATCCGGGACAGCTACTGGCGAGCAGTACTTC
CASRSSGSGTATGEQYF
>TRBV12-5|15|.|TRBJ1-2|.
TGTGCTAGTGGTTTGGTATCAGGGCAATTCTATGGCTACACCTTC
CASGLVSGQFYGYTF
>TRBV9|13|TRBD1|TRBJ2-3|.
TGTGCCAGCAGCTACAGGGGTACAGATACGCAGTATTTT
CASSYRGTDTQYF
>TRBV6-6|14|TRBD1|TRBJ1-1|.
TGTGCCAGCAGCGCGACAGGGGTTAACACTGAAGCTTTCTTT
CASSATGVNTEAFF
>TRBV14|17|TRBD1|TRBJ1-3|.
TGTGCCAGCAGCCAAAGTACAGGGGGTGCCTCTGGAAACACCATATATTTT
CASSQSTGGASGNTIYF
>TRBV5-6|15|.|TRBJ2-7|few
TGTGCCAGCAGCTTGTTCGAGCTAACGGGTAACGAGCAGTACTTC
CASSLFELTGNEQYF
>TRBV6-1|18|TRBD1|TRBJ1-5|few
TGTGCCAGCAGTGATCCGGACAGGGGGTGGGGTAGCAATCAGCCCCAGCATTTT
CASSDPDRGWGSNQPQHF
>TRBV6-5|14|.|TRBJ2-1|once
TGTGCCAGCAGTTACAAGCGGGTAATAGATGAGCAGTTCTTC
CASSYKRVIDEQFF
>TRBV6-5|11|.|TRBJ1-2|once
TGTGCCAGCAGATCCAGGGATGGCTACACCTTC
CASRSRDGYTF
>TRBV25-1|13|.|TRBJ1-2|few
TGTGCCAGCAGTTTGAGAGGGGGTCGCGGCTACACCTTC
CASSLRGGRGYTF
>TRBV5-6|13|.|TRBJ2-5|.
TGTGCCAGCAGCCCGGACAGCCAAGAGACCCAGTACTTC
CASSPDSQETQYF
>TRBV9|14|TRBD2|TRBJ2-7|.
TGTGCCAGCAGCGTAGATACTAGCGCCCTCAAGCAGTACTTC
CASSVDTSALKQYF
>TRBV19|14|TRBD1|TRBJ1-2|.
TGTGCCAGTAGTCCCCGGGGACAGGGGTATGGCTACACCTTC
CASSPRGQGYGYTF
>TRBV30|13|.|TRBJ1-3|once
TGTGCCTGGAGTGTTGGGGGGGTAAACACCATATATTTT
CAWSVGGVNTIYF
>TRBV9|15|TRBD2|TRBJ2-7|.
TGTGCCAGCAGCGTAGAAGCGGGAGAATACTACGAGCAGTACTTC
CASSVEAGEYYEQYF
>TRBV4-1|17|TRBD2|TRBJ2-5|once
TGCGCCAGCAGCCAAGACTTCGGGGGAGGGCTAGGAGAGACCCAGTACTTC
CASSQDFGGGLGETQYF
>TRBV2|14|.|TRBJ2-2|.
TGTGCCAGCACGGACTCCGGAAACACCGGGGAGCTGTTTTTT
CASTDSGNTGELFF
>TRBV5-5|15|TRBD1|TRBJ1-4|.
TGTGCCAGCAGCTGGAGGACAGGGGATAATGAAAAACTGTTTTTT
CASSWRTGDNEKLFF
>TRBV9|14|.|TRBJ2-7|.
TGTGCCAGCAGCGTAAACGCGGGATCGAGGGAGCAGTACTTC
CASSVNAGSREQYF
>TRBV19|16|.|TRBJ2-1|.
TGTGCCAGTAGTATGTCAGGGCTTAGCTCCTACAATGAGCAGTTCTTC
CASSMSGLSSYNEQFF
>TRBV18|17|.|TRBJ2-2|.
TGTGCCAGCTCACCCACATACCGGGAGATTAACACCGGGGAGCTGTTTTTT
CASSPTYREINTGELFF
>TRBV6-6|14|TRBD1|TRBJ1-5|few
TGTGCCAGCAGTTACTTCGGGACAGGAGAGCAAGAGCATTTT
CASSYFGTGEQEHF
>TRBV30|14|TRBD1|TRBJ2-3|.
TGTGCCTGGGACAGGGGGCTCATCACAGATACGCAGTATTTT
CAWDRGLITDTQYF
>TRBV5-1|15|TRBD1|TRBJ2-7|.
TGCGCCAGCAGCTCGTCGACAGGGTGGAGCTACGAGCAGTACTTC
CASSSSTGWSYEQYF
>TRBV19|14|.|TRBJ2-3|.
TGTGCCAGTACCCTGGGAGCGGGCACAGATACGCAGTATTTT
CASTLGAGTDTQYF
>TRBV6-5|13|.|TRBJ1-1|once
TGTGCCAGCAGTTACTCTCCCGGGGAGGCGGCTTTCTTT
CASSYSPGEAAFF
>TRBV5-6|15|.|TRBJ2-7|.
TGTGCCAGCAGCTTGGACAGGGTTATGAACTACGAGCAGTACTTC
CASSLDRVMNYEQYF
>TRBV7-9|15|TRBD2|TRBJ2-2|.
TGTGCCAGCAGCCTTAGCGGGGGGGTCGCCGGGGAGCTGTTTTTT
CASSLSGGVAGELFF
>TRBV5-1|12|.|TRBJ2-7|.
TGCGCCAGCAGCCCCCCCGGGTACGAGCAGTACTTC
CASSPPGYEQYF
>TRBV5-1|17|.|TRBJ2-7|.
TGCGCCAGCAGCTTGTGGGGGCCAGGAGAAAGCTCCTACGAGCAGTACTTC
CASSLWGPGESSYEQYF